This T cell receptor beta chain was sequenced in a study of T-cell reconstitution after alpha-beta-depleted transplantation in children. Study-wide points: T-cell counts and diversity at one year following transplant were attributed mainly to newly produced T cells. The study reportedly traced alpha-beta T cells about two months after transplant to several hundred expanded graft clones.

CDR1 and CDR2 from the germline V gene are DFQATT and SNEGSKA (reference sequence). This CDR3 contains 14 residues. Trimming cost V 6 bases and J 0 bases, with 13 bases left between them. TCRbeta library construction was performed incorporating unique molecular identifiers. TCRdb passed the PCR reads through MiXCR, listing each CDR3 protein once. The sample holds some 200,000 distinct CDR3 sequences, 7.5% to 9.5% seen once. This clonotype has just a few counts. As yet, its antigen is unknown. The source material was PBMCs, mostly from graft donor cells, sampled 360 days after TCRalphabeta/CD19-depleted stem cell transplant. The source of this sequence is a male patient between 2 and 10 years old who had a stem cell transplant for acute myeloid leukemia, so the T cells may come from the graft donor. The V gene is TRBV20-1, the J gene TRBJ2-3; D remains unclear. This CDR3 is CSAPVLRSTDTQYF. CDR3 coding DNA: TGCAGTGCCCCGGTGCTACGGAGCACAGATACGCAGTATTTT.